The 10 T cell receptor beta chains presented below share a single source sample, sequenced in a study of radiation and T cells in renal cell carcinoma. The method was immunoSEQ multiplex PCR; TCRdb's version includes in-frame clones alone and lacks a portion of them. The sample carries under 100,000 clones, roughly 82% recorded once. Time point here: blood 4 weeks post-SBRT, at nephrectomy. Described treatment: 15 Gy SBRT to primary tumor, nephrectomy 4 weeks later. Specimen: blood, collected from a patient whose treatment included radiotherapy and nephrectomy. The receptors were gathered from a man between 60 and 70 years old with renal cell carcinoma.

The table lists this clone with a few counts. The chain carries TRBV7-8 and TRBJ2-2, with 14 bases aligning to TRBD2. This CDR3 is 17 amino acids long. From germline, CDR1 is SGHVS and CDR2 FQNEAQ. V shed 5 bases and J 7 bases; nucleotides not matched to a gene: 9. The DNA of the CDR3 is TGTGCCAGCAGCCTGCGGACTAGCGGGAGGACCCACGGGGAGCTGTTTTTT. Its protein is CASSLRTSGRTHGELFF.

The CDR3 nucleotides are TGTGCCAGCAGTTTAAGGGGGACGAACACCGGGGAGCTGTTTTTT. The encoded protein is CASSLRGTNTGELFF. The chain uses TRBV28 and TRBJ2-2; D may be TRBD1 (6 bases). V shed 2 bases and J shed 0 bases, with 7 bases lying between them. This CDR3 contains 15 residues. CDR1 MDHEN and CDR2 SYDVKM come from the germline V gene.

The rearrangement joins TRBV14 to TRBJ1-6; tentative D call: TRBD1 (6 bases). V lost 2 bases and J 12 bases, leaving 8 bases between the germline ends. From germline, CDR1 is SGHDN and CDR2 FVKESK. The CDR3 loop spans 12 amino acids. The CDR3 nucleotides are TGTGCCAGCAGCCAACCACAGGGACCCCTCCACTTT. This gives the protein CASSQPQGPLHF.

This clone was found a few times. CDR3 bases: TGTGCCAGTAGTCCCTCGGGGGACAGGGGAATCTACGAGCAGTACTTC. Translating gives CASSPSGDRGIYEQYF. The V gene is TRBV19, the J gene TRBJ2-7; 10 bases agree with TRBD1. CDR3 size: 16 residues. The J segment lost 3 bases and the V segment lost 5 bases, leaving 10 bases of the junction unmatched. CDR1 and CDR2 from the germline V gene are LNHDA and SQIVND (reference sequence).

The rearrangement joins TRBV18 to TRBJ2-5; the match to TRBD1 covers 10 bases. This CDR3 comprises 16 residues. Germline V gene lookup returns CDR1 KGHSH and CDR2 LQKENI. V trimming: 3 bases; J trimming: 2 bases; junction bases outside the gene matches: 6. The CDR3 sequence: CASSPTGGSVQETQYF. DNA of the CDR3: TGTGCCAGCTCACCGACAGGGGGCAGTGTTCAAGAGACCCAGTACTTC.

CDR3 loop: CASSLGVAGELFF. The CDR3 DNA follows: TGTGCCAGCAGCTTGGGGGTAGCCGGGGAGCTGTTTTTT. V usage is TRBV5-4 and J usage is TRBJ2-2; D not resolved. Germline V lookup: CDR1 SGHNT, CDR2 YYREEE (reference sequence). V gave up 0 bases and J gave up 6 bases, with 6 bases separating them. This CDR3 region has 13 residues.

This clone has more than one count but fewer than ten. V and J are TRBV6-5 and TRBJ1-1; D might be TRBD1 (6 bases). Germline-derived CDR1 and CDR2 are MNHEY and SVGAGI. Trimming took 8 bases from V and 0 from J, leaving 7 bases between them. There are 12 residues in the CDR3. The CDR3: CASRTVNTEAFF. In nucleotides, the CDR3 is TGTGCCAGCCGGACAGTGAACACTGAAGCTTTCTTT.

The chain combines TRBV5-1 with TRBJ2-5; TRBD2 is a possible D gene (6 bases). Trimming shortened V by 0 bases and J by 5 bases, and 14 bases separated the two germline ends. The CDR3 covers 15 residues. In germline, CDR1 is SGHRS, CDR2 YFSETQ. This CDR3 is CASSLALKEGETQYF. CDR3 nucleotides: TGCGCCAGCAGCTTGGCCCTCAAGGAGGGGGAGACCCAGTACTTC.

The V gene is TRBV28, the J gene TRBJ2-7; D might be TRBD1 or TRBD2, each matching 5 bases. Germline assignment: CDR1 MDHEN and CDR2 SYDVKM. V was clipped by 6 bases and J by 2 bases, with 20 bases between them. The CDR3 has 16 amino acids. CDR3 in amino acids: CASRGHLAGTAYEQYF. The CDR3 DNA is TGTGCCAGCAGAGGGCACCTGGCAGGGACGGCCTACGAGCAGTACTTC.

The gene calls are TRBV4-2 and TRBJ2-3; no definite D call. Germline V gene data show CDR1 as LGHNA and CDR2 as YNFKEQ. The V end was cut by 0 bases, the J end by 4 bases, with 14 bases between. The CDR3 contains 16 residues. The CDR3 is CASSQDSPDRADTQYF. The CDR3 nucleotides read TGTGCCAGCAGCCAAGATAGTCCAGATAGGGCAGATACGCAGTATTTT.